The clone carrying this T cell receptor (beta chain) has a single count. CDR3 size: 16 residues. CDR1 is MGHRA, CDR2 YSYEKL, per germline. V was pared by 1 base and J by 3 bases, with 15 bases between. The RNA, roughly 0.45 to 1 ug, was put through reverse transcription using random hexamers. TCRdb reanalysed the immunoSEQ multiplex PCR reads using MiXCR and keeps one entry per CDR3 protein. This table has some 100,000 distinct CDR3 sequences, more than 85% appearing once. This sample was included in a study of CD8 T cells in Susac syndrome. Sequenced sample: CD4+ T cells from PBMCs. The V and J genes are TRBV4-1 and TRBJ1-2; D possibly corresponds to TRBD1 (5 bases). This receptor was taken from a human donor with multiple sclerosis. The CDR3 loop reads CASSQVGLRRDYGYTF. In DNA, the CDR3 is TGCGCCAGCAGCCAAGTGGGACTCCGGCGGGACTATGGCTACACCTTC.